This TCR beta chain is drawn from a study of T cells expressing NK-cell markers. Whole-study results and caveats: CD8+ T cells in 5 or 6 donors included dominant NKG2C+ clonotypes at roughly 1.0-8%.

The CDR3 loop spans 15 amino acids. Germline V lookup: CDR1 SGDLS, CDR2 YYNGEE. To note about this clonotype: Its target is not known.

TCRdb reprocessed the 5' RACE reads and reports one entry per CDR3 protein, with no DNA. The specimen's table records 350,000 to 450,000 distinct CDR3 sequences. The origin of this receptor is a man aged 18-75 years in good health. The chain is built from TRBV9 and TRBJ1-6; TCRdb returns TRBD1, unconfirmable since there is no DNA. Material for sequencing was blood T cells: a sorted CD56 or NKG2C T cell subset, CD4+ or CD8+ T cells, or bulk PBMC T cells (not recorded which). This CDR3 is CASSSRTGGNSPLHF.